Listed below are T cell receptor beta chains from one sample, sequenced in a study of blood T cell repertoires in COVID-19. Libraries were prepared by immunoSEQ multiplex PCR; TCRdb keeps only in-frame clonotypes and omits some of them. The sample lists approximately 110,000 clones, around nine tenths occurring once. Sequenced material: peripheral blood. All receptors come from a man in his forties with acute or convalescent COVID-19. The CDR3 runs from the conserved cysteine through the conserved F or W. The D gene is left open where the match is weak. The size entry is marked missing in some rows and otherwise reads once, few, many or a size class.

D gene	V gene	J gene	CDR3 length	clone size	CDR3 DNA	CDR3 protein
TRBD2	TRBV2	TRBJ2-1	14	.	TGTGCCAGCAGTGTCCTAGCGGGAGGAGTTGAGCAGTTCTTC	CASSVLAGGVEQFF
.	TRBV3-1/TRBV3-2	TRBJ1-1	16	.	TGTGCCAGCAGCCCTGTCGGGGGAGGTTTGAACACTGAAGCTTTCTTT	CASSPVGGGLNTEAFF
.	TRBV19	TRBJ2-2	14	.	TGTGCCAGTAGTATAAGAGGGGGCACCGGGGAGCTGTTTTTT	CASSIRGGTGELFF
.	TRBV5-1	TRBJ1-2	14	.	TGCGCCAGCAGCCGGGACTCGGCTAACTATGGCTACACCTTC	CASSRDSANYGYTF
.	TRBV5-6	TRBJ1-1	16	.	TGTGCCAGCAGCTTGGCCCCCGGGAGGGGCCCCACTGAAGCTTTCTTT	CASSLAPGRGPTEAFF
.	TRBV2	TRBJ1-5	13	.	TGTGCCAGCAGTGACAGGGAGGAGCAGCCCCAGCATTTT	CASSDREEQPQHF
TRBD2	TRBV30	TRBJ2-1	16	.	TGTGCCTGGAGTGTACTCGGGCTAGCGGGGTACAATGAGCAGTTCTTC	CAWSVLGLAGYNEQFF
.	TRBV5-1	TRBJ2-6	15	.	TGCGCCAGCAGCGATAGTCACTCTGGGGCCAACGTCCTGACTTTC	CASSDSHSGANVLTF
.	TRBV12-3/TRBV12-4	TRBJ2-5	12	.	TGTGCCAGCACCGAGGGCGGGGAGACCCAGTACTTC	CASTEGGETQYF
.	TRBV27	TRBJ2-5	15	once	TGTGCCAGCAGTTTTCGGCAGGGTATAATGGAGACCCAGTACTTC	CASSFRQGIMETQYF
.	TRBV30	TRBJ1-3	12	.	TGTGCCTGGTCAAACTCTGGAAACACCATATATTTT	CAWSNSGNTIYF
.	TRBV7-9	TRBJ2-5	15	.	TGTGCCAGCAGCCTGAGGACTTACAGCAAAGAGACCCAGTACTTC	CASSLRTYSKETQYF
.	TRBV10-3	TRBJ1-5	13	.	TGTGCCATCAGTGGAGCGGGGGATCAGCCCCAGCATTTT	CAISGAGDQPQHF
.	TRBV2	TRBJ1-1	13	.	TGTGCCAGCAGTGAAGCGCGTGCTGCTGAAGCTTTCTTT	CASSEARAAEAFF
TRBD1	TRBV11-2	TRBJ1-2	15	once	TGTGCCAGCAGCCGCGGGGGGACAGGGTTTGATGGCTACACCTTC	CASSRGGTGFDGYTF
.	TRBV5-5	TRBJ1-2	15	.	TGTGCCAGCAGCTTGGTAGCGGGCGGAACTTATGGCTACACCTTC	CASSLVAGGTYGYTF
.	TRBV7-8	TRBJ1-5	14	.	TGTGCCAGCAGCTTAGCGGAGGGGAATCAGCCCCAGCATTTT	CASSLAEGNQPQHF
.	TRBV6-6	TRBJ1-3	15	.	TGTGCCAGCAGTTTGTCACAGGGTGGAGGAAACACCATATATTTT	CASSLSQGGGNTIYF
TRBD1	TRBV6-5	TRBJ1-1	15	once	TGTGCCAGCAGTCCATATGACAGGGTAAGCGCTGAAGCTTTCTTT	CASSPYDRVSAEAFF
TRBD2	TRBV7-2	TRBJ2-3	16	once	TGTGCCAGCAGCCGTAGAGCGGGGGGTGGCACAGATACGCAGTATTTT	CASSRRAGGGTDTQYF
.	TRBV20-1	TRBJ1-1	11	.	TGCAGTGCCACACAGATCACTGAAGCTTTCTTT	CSATQITEAFF
.	TRBV9	TRBJ1-6	15	.	TGTGCCAGCAGCGTTTCGAGGGAGGGAGGATCACCCCTCCACTTT	CASSVSREGGSPLHF
TRBD1	TRBV11-3	TRBJ2-1	17	.	TGTGCCAGCAGCTCCGGACAGGGGCTCTCTGGCTACAATGAGCAGTTCTTC	CASSSGQGLSGYNEQFF
TRBD1	TRBV19	TRBJ1-5	15	.	TGTGCCAGTAGTATTAAGGGGGCGATCGGTCAGCCCCAGCATTTT	CASSIKGAIGQPQHF
.	TRBV7-2	TRBJ1-1	13	.	TGTGCCAGCAGCCTGCGGGCCAACACTGAAGCTTTCTTT	CASSLRANTEAFF
TRBD1	TRBV15	TRBJ1-3	14	.	TGTGCCACCAGCAGCCGGGACAGCGGAAACACCATATATTTT	CATSSRDSGNTIYF
.	TRBV19	TRBJ1-4	14	.	TGTGCCAGTAGTAAGGGGGAACCTAATGAAAAACTGTTTTTT	CASSKGEPNEKLFF
TRBD2	TRBV7-9	TRBJ2-1	14	.	TGTGCCAGCAGCCCCGGGGGGAACTACAATGAGCAGTTCTTC	CASSPGGNYNEQFF
.	TRBV5-1	TRBJ1-1	14	.	TGCGCCAGCAGCTTGGGTCCGAGAAGCGACTTAATGGTCTTT	CASSLGPRSDLMVF
TRBD1	TRBV19	TRBJ1-4	14	.	TGTGCCAGTAGTAAACAGGGGGATGATGAAAAACTGTTTTTT	CASSKQGDDEKLFF
TRBD1	TRBV5-1	TRBJ2-1	16	.	TGCGCCAGCAGCTTGTCTCCAGGGGGCGCCTACAATGAGCAGTTCTTC	CASSLSPGGAYNEQFF
TRBD1	TRBV6-6	TRBJ1-1	14	.	TGTGCCAGCAGTTACCTCGACAGGGCTACTGAAGCTTTCTTT	CASSYLDRATEAFF
.	TRBV3-1/TRBV3-2	TRBJ2-7	13	.	TGTGCCAGCAGCCAAGGACTCGCATACGAGCAGTACTTC	CASSQGLAYEQYF
TRBD1	TRBV3-1/TRBV3-2	TRBJ1-5	21	.	TGTGCCAGCAGCCAAGATGGGGCCCTTGACAGGGGGCTTTATAGCAATCAGCCCCAGCATTTT	CASSQDGALDRGLYSNQPQHF
TRBD2	TRBV6-5	TRBJ2-1	16	.	TGTGCCAGCAGTTACTCAACTAGCGGAACCTACAATGAGCAGTTCTTC	CASSYSTSGTYNEQFF
TRBD1	TRBV30	TRBJ1-2	14	.	TGTGCCTGGAGTGGGGCAGGGGGGAGGTATGGCTACACCTTC	CAWSGAGGRYGYTF
TRBD1	TRBV19	TRBJ1-2	16	few	TGTGCCAGTAGTTCTAGCACAGGGGGAGCGAACTATGGCTACACCTTC	CASSSSTGGANYGYTF
TRBD2	TRBV6-5	TRBJ2-5	15	.	TGTGCCAGCACCCAAGAGGGGTGGGAGGGTATGACCCAGTACTTC	CASTQEGWEGMTQYF
.	TRBV6-2/TRBV6-3	TRBJ1-2	18	.	TGTGCCAGCAGTTACGAAGGATTCGGGGGGACCGGGATCTATGGCTACACCTTC	CASSYEGFGGTGIYGYTF
.	TRBV19	TRBJ1-6	14	.	TGTGCCAGTAGTATAAAACAAGATAATTCACCCCTCCACTTT	CASSIKQDNSPLHF
.	TRBV9	TRBJ2-3	14	.	TGTGCCAGCAGCGTACGGGGGGCCACAGATACGCAGTATTTT	CASSVRGATDTQYF
.	TRBV7-2	TRBJ1-2	14	.	TGTGCCAGCAGCATACGGAGGACGGGGTATGGCTACACCTTC	CASSIRRTGYGYTF
.	TRBV1	TRBJ1-1	15	.	TGCACCAGCAGCCGACGACTCCCAAGGAGGACTGAAGCTTTCTTT	CTSSRRLPRRTEAFF
TRBD1	TRBV11-2	TRBJ2-5	13	.	TGTGCCAGCAGCTTTCCAGGGGGCGAGACCCAGTACTTC	CASSFPGGETQYF
.	TRBV18	TRBJ2-7	15	once	TGTGCCAGCTCACCAGTACAGGGAGAAACCTACGAGCAGTACTTC	CASSPVQGETYEQYF
TRBD1	TRBV2	TRBJ1-4	13	.	TGTGCCAGCAGACAGGGGGCGAAAGAAAAACTGTTTTTT	CASRQGAKEKLFF
.	TRBV9	TRBJ2-5	13	.	TGTGCCAGCAGCGTCCAGGGGGGAGAGACCCAGTACTTC	CASSVQGGETQYF
TRBD1	TRBV5-1	TRBJ1-2	13	.	TGCGCCAGCAGCTTGGAAGGGGGACAGGGGCGAACCTTC	CASSLEGGQGRTF
.	TRBV19	TRBJ1-1	14	few	TGTGCCAGTAGTGTCAGCGCTACGCTCACTGAAGCTTTCTTT	CASSVSATLTEAFF
.	TRBV12-5	TRBJ2-2	16	.	TGTGCTAGTGGAACGTTTACGTTACGAACAGGGCTGGAGCTGTTTTTT	CASGTFTLRTGLELFF
.	TRBV11-3	TRBJ2-1	15	.	TGTGCCAGCAGCTTAGAACAGGGTCTTAACAATGAGCAGTTCTTC	CASSLEQGLNNEQFF
TRBD1	TRBV5-1	TRBJ2-1	15	.	TGCGCCAGCAGCCTCGGACAGGGCGACTACAATGAGCAGTTCTTC	CASSLGQGDYNEQFF
TRBD2	TRBV5-1	TRBJ2-1	15	.	TGCGCCAGCAGCTTCGGAGCGGGGGGGCCGGAAGAGCAGTTCTTC	CASSFGAGGPEEQFF
.	TRBV24-1	TRBJ2-1	12	.	TGTGCCACATCGACAGGATACAATGAGCAGTTCTTC	CATSTGYNEQFF
.	TRBV4-3	TRBJ2-7	15	once	TGCGCCAGCAGCCAAGATGTATGGCGGGCCTACGAGCAGTACTTC	CASSQDVWRAYEQYF